This paragraph covers one T cell receptor (beta chain) sequence. The repertoire was sequenced with immunoSEQ multiplex PCR; TCRdb's copy has only in-frame clones and lacks some. The top ten hold under 8% of the sample, which has about 250,000 clones, about 87% seen once. These data belong to a study of blood T cell repertoires in COVID-19. Overall study: Donors in the United States, Italy and Spain gave samples during acute or convalescent COVID-19.

Trimming stripped 2 bases from V and 0 bases from J, with 20 bases between. This CDR3 has 19 residues. Germline loops: CDR1 SGHVS, CDR2 FNYEAQ. The sequence came from a woman aged 25 to 39 with COVID-19, enrolled during active disease. The rearrangement uses TRBV7-6 and TRBJ2-1, with D possibly matching TRBD2 (6 bases). Input material: peripheral blood. The CDR3 nucleotides are TGTGCCAGCAGCTTATTAGCGGCTTTAAAAGCTAGCTCCTACAATGAGCAGTTCTTC. Translating it yields CASSLLAALKASSYNEQFF.